This T cell receptor (beta chain) is from a study of T cell changes during pregnancy in multiple sclerosis. TCRdb's table, derived via immunoSEQ multiplex PCR, lists solely in-frame clones and lacks some. Here the sample spans roughly 24,000 clones, roughly 85% being singletons. With 0 bases removed from V and 10 bases from J, the gap between germline ends came to 22 bases. CDR1 and CDR2 (germline): MGHRA, YSYEKL. The CDR3 length is 17 residues. The specimen was CD8+ T cells from peripheral blood mononuclear cells, collected in the first trimester of pregnancy. The clonotype comes from a female donor in good health, enrolled as a control in a pregnancy study. V gene TRBV4-1 combines with J gene TRBJ2-1; D unclear. In DNA form, the CDR3 reads TGCGCCAGCAGCCAAGACGATCCGTTTTCCCAGGCAAGGGAGCAGTTCTTC. It specifies CASSQDDPFSQAREQFF.